The 26 T cell receptor beta chains listed next were all sequenced from one sample in a study of control samples from healthy donors and cancer patients. Here immunoSEQ multiplex PCR was the method, and the copy in TCRdb shows in-frame clones only, minus some. The table has 170,000 or so clones, about 94% seen once. Material: blood. The origin of the receptors is a woman between 40 and 50 years old in good health.

V and J are TRBV5-6 and TRBJ2-7; 9 bases match TRBD1. V was clipped by 0 bases and J by 0 bases; unmatched bases: 4. Germline V gene lookup returns CDR1 SGHDT and CDR2 YYEEEE. The CDR3 is 16 residues long. CDR3 in amino acids: CASSLVGQGSSYEQYF. The DNA of the CDR3 is TGTGCCAGCAGCTTGGTGGGACAGGGCAGCTCCTACGAGCAGTACTTC.

The rearrangement links TRBV19 to TRBJ2-7; D gene uncertain. This CDR3 region has 14 residues. CDR1 is LNHDA and CDR2 is SQIVND in the germline V gene (reference sequence). Trimming pared 7 bases from V and 5 bases from J, leaving 18 bases between. This CDR3 reads CASKVMAGAHEQYF. CDR3 bases: TGTGCCAGTAAAGTTATGGCAGGTGCGCACGAGCAGTACTTC. Full variable domain (missing parts from reference TRBV19 and TRBJ2-7): DGGITQSPKYLFRKEGQNVTLSCEQNLNHDAMYWYRQDPGQGLRLIYYSQIVNDFQKGDIAEGYSVSREKKESFPLTVTSAQKNPTAFYLCASKVMAGAHEQYFGPGTRLTVT.

This CDR3 is CASSSTPTGRNTEAFF. In DNA, the CDR3 is TGTGCCAGCAGTTCAACCCCCACAGGGCGGAACACTGAAGCTTTCTTT. The chain combines TRBV27 with TRBJ1-1, with D perhaps matching TRBD1 (6 bases). The CDR3 runs 16 residues. The germline V and J ends were trimmed by 4 bases and 1 base, with 16 bases remaining between them. The germline gives CDR1 MNHEY, CDR2 SMNVEV (reference sequence).

The rearrangement joins TRBV7-8 to TRBJ2-3, with D unresolved. Trimming shortened V by 6 bases and J by 0 bases, and 10 bases separated the two germline ends. CDR1 and CDR2 from the germline V gene are SGHVS and FQNEAQ. The CDR3 spans 14 residues. CDR3 residues: CASRATFSTDTQYF. CDR3 sequence (DNA): TGTGCCAGCAGGGCTACCTTCAGCACAGATACGCAGTATTTT.

The chain uses TRBV11-2 and TRBJ2-3, with 14 nucleotides matching TRBD2. Trimming cost V 4 bases and J 6 bases; bases outside gene matches: 6. Germline CDR1 reads SGHAT; CDR2 reads FQNNGV. The CDR3 is made up of 16 amino acids. The CDR3 is CASSSGLAGEADTQYF. The CDR3 DNA reads TGTGCCAGCAGCTCGGGACTAGCGGGAGAAGCGGATACGCAGTATTTT.

The chain joins TRBV7-2 to TRBJ1-1, with no clear D. Trimming took off 4 bases at V and 1 base at J, with 7 bases between the two ends. Per the germline V gene, CDR1 is SGHTA and CDR2 is FQGNSA. CDR3 size: 13 residues. CDR3: CASSSGPNTEAFF. CDR3 DNA: TGTGCCAGCAGCTCCGGACCGAACACTGAAGCTTTCTTT.

This chain uses TRBV6-6 with TRBJ1-1, with no clear D. Germline CDR1 and CDR2: MNHNY and SVGAGI (reference sequence). The CDR3 runs 14 residues. Trimming took 2 bases from V and 8 from J, leaving 15 bases between them. Written as DNA, the CDR3 is TGTGCCAGCAGTTACCCACAAGGACCGCCGGAAGCTTTCTTT. Protein product: CASSYPQGPPEAFF.

V usage is TRBV6-1 and J usage is TRBJ1-1; 7 bases align to TRBD1. The CDR3 length is 14 residues. With V trimmed by 0 bases and J by 8 bases, 6 bases remained unmatched. Germline V lookup: CDR1 MNHNS, CDR2 SASEGT. In DNA form, the CDR3 reads TGTGCCAGCAGTGAAGCGATGGACAGGCGGGAAGCTTTCTTT. Amino acids: CASSEAMDRREAFF.

The chain carries TRBV9 and TRBJ2-1, with 9 bases that match TRBD2. In germline, CDR1 is SGDLS, CDR2 YYNGEE. The CDR3 contains 15 residues. Trimming removed 4 bases from V and 8 bases from J; junction bases left unmatched: 10. The CDR3 DNA reads TGTGCCAGCAGCCAAGCGGGGGGCCCTTTGGATGAGCAGTTCTTC. Translating gives CASSQAGGPLDEQFF.

The rearrangement uses TRBV5-1 and TRBJ1-3; possibly TRBD1 for D (6 bases). V dropped 0 bases and J dropped 4 bases, with 17 bases sitting between them. CDR3 length: 17 residues. CDR1 and CDR2 from the germline V gene are SGHRS and YFSETQ. The chain's CDR3 is CASSLGTAGRVGNTIYF. The CDR3 DNA follows: TGCGCCAGCAGCTTGGGGACAGCTGGACGAGTGGGAAACACCATATATTTT.

This chain uses TRBV9 with TRBJ2-2; D perhaps matches TRBD2 (6 bases). This CDR3 is built from 16 residues. Trimming took off 0 bases at V and 5 bases at J, with 14 bases between the two ends. CDR1 is SGDLS and CDR2 is YYNGEE in the germline V gene. The CDR3 region is CASSVAAGGGTGELFF. The CDR3 DNA reads as TGTGCCAGCAGCGTAGCTGCCGGGGGTGGGACCGGGGAGCTGTTTTTT.

The chain is built from TRBV27 and TRBJ2-1; no clear D. V was pared by 4 bases and J by 12 bases, with 25 bases between. Per germline, CDR1 MNHEY and CDR2 SMNVEV (reference sequence). The CDR3 is 16 residues long. CDR3 protein: CASSSSTVRYLQRQFF. The CDR3 coding sequence is TGTGCCAGCAGTTCCTCCACCGTAAGATATCTACAAAGGCAGTTCTTC.

The count of this clone is one. V usage is TRBV4-3 and J usage is TRBJ1-4; D might be TRBD1 (5 bases). Germline V gene data show CDR1 as LGHNA and CDR2 as YSLEER. Trimming stripped 0 bases from V and 8 bases from J, with 13 bases between. The length of the CDR3 is 15 residues. As DNA, the CDR3 is TGCGCCAGCAGCCAAGATTACTGGAGGGGCGAAAAACTGTTTTTT. Its translation: CASSQDYWRGEKLFF.

The chain links TRBV7-3 to TRBJ1-6; 8 bases match TRBD1. J gave up 9 bases and V 5 bases, and 9 bases lay outside the gene matches. This CDR3 has 15 residues. CDR1 and CDR2 (germline): SGHTA, FQGTGA. CDR3: CASSLRQGRSSPLHF. DNA of the CDR3: TGTGCCAGCAGCCTGAGACAGGGGAGAAGTTCACCCCTCCACTTT.

Here the CDR3 reads CASSPLGGEPYEQYF. The DNA for the CDR3 is TGTGCCAGCAGCCCCCTGGGGGGGGAACCCTACGAGCAGTACTTC. V is TRBV27 and J is TRBJ2-7, with TRBD2 matching 7 bases. Per germline, CDR1 MNHEY and CDR2 SMNVEV (reference sequence). The CDR3 covers 15 residues. Unmatched junction bases numbered 10, after V lost 6 bases and J lost 2 bases.

J is TRBJ2-7 and V is TRBV11-2, with D unresolved. V lost 3 bases, J lost 2 bases, and 8 bases lay in between. Per germline, CDR1 SGHAT and CDR2 FQNNGV. This CDR3 contains 13 residues. The CDR3 DNA sequence: TGTGCCAGCAGCTTGGCAGCCCCCTACGAGCAGTACTTC. It encodes CASSLAAPYEQYF. Full variable domain (outside the CDR3, taken from reference TRBV11-2 and TRBJ2-7): EAGVAQSPRYKIIEKRQSVAFWCNPISGHATLYWYQQILGQGPKLLIQFQNNGVVDDSQLPKDRFSAERLKGVDSTLKIQPAKLEDSAVYLCASSLAAPYEQYFGPGTRLTVT.

This sequence joins TRBV9 and TRBJ1-3; TRBD1 matches 8 bases. V dropped 0 bases and J dropped 1; count of bases not matched to a gene: 6. CDR1 SGDLS and CDR2 YYNGEE come from the germline V gene. The CDR3 is made up of 17 amino acids. The CDR3 DNA reads TGTGCCAGCAGCGTAGTCTCAGGGGGCGCTTCTGGAAACACCATATATTTT. Its protein is CASSVVSGGASGNTIYF. Using reference TRBV9 and TRBJ1-3 for the parts outside the CDR3, the full variable domain is DSGVTQTPKHLITATGQRVTLRCSPRSGDLSVYWYQQSLDQGLQFLIQYYNGEERAKGNILERFSAQQFPDLHSELNLSSLELGDSALYFCASSVVSGGASGNTIYFGEGSWLTVV.

This chain joins TRBV5-5 and TRBJ1-6; 8 nucleotides align to TRBD1. J gave up 0 bases and V 4 bases, and 9 bases lay outside the gene matches. This CDR3 has 18 amino acids. Germline loops: CDR1 SGHKS, CDR2 YYEKEE (reference sequence). CDR3 in DNA: TGTGCCAGCAGCCGGGACAGGTACTCGAGCTCCTATAATTCACCCCTCCACTTT. It codes for CASSRDRYSSSYNSPLHF.

This clone was recorded only once. The chain employs TRBV20-1 and TRBJ2-2; D ambiguous. With 3 bases removed from V and 1 base from J, the gap between germline ends came to 12 bases. CDR3 length equals 15 residues. Germline V CDR1 and CDR2: DFQATT, SNEGSKA (reference sequence). As DNA, the CDR3 is TGCAGTGCTAGTAGGGCAGACCGGAACACCGGGGAGCTGTTTTTT. It encodes CSASRADRNTGELFF.

The chain is built from TRBV7-2 and TRBJ1-3, with D unclear. CDR3 length equals 15 residues. V lost 1 base and J lost 0, with 7 bases in between. Germline assignment: CDR1 SGHTA and CDR2 FQGNSA. The CDR3 bases are TGTGCCAGCAGCTTAGGGCCGACCTCTGGAAACACCATATATTTT. As protein: CASSLGPTSGNTIYF.

V and J are TRBV6-1 and TRBJ2-3; 11 nucleotides agree with TRBD2. Germline loops: CDR1 MNHNS, CDR2 SASEGT. This CDR3 spans 15 amino acids. Unmatched junction bases numbered 3, after V lost 2 bases and J lost 5 bases. CDR3 loop: CASSETSGGVDTQYF. The CDR3 DNA follows: TGTGCCAGCAGTGAAACTAGCGGGGGTGTAGATACGCAGTATTTT.

The V call is TRBV5-1, the J call TRBJ2-2; 9 bases map to TRBD2. V gave up 5 bases and J gave up 4 bases; unmatched junction bases: 6. The germline V gene has CDR1 SGHRS and CDR2 YFSETQ. The CDR3 consists of 15 residues. The DNA of the CDR3 is TGCGCCAGCAGAGGCGCTAGCGGGGCCACCGGGGAGCTGTTTTTT. Translated, it gives CASRGASGATGELFF.

V usage is TRBV3-1 (or the pseudogene TRBV3-2) and J usage is TRBJ2-3; no clear D gene. The CDR3 covers 13 residues. V was cut by 4 bases and J by 3 bases, with 8 bases left in between. Germline V lookup: CDR1 LGHDT, CDR2 YNNKEL (reference sequence). The CDR3 region has the DNA TGTGCCAGCAGCCTTCGCGGAACAGATACGCAGTATTTT. Translating gives CASSLRGTDTQYF.

The CDR3 DNA is TGTGCCAGTAAGAAATTCGCAGGGGGGGAGCAGTTCTTC. It codes for CASKKFAGGEQFF. The chain couples TRBV28 to TRBJ2-1; a weak D match, TRBD1 (7 bases). The germline V gene encodes CDR1 MDHEN and CDR2 SYDVKM. The CDR3 is made up of 13 amino acids. The V and J ends lost 9 bases and 10 bases respectively, with 19 bases between them.

The chain has TRBV6-2 or TRBV6-3 and TRBJ2-7; 8 bases match TRBD2. Germline loops: CDR1 MNHEY, CDR2 SVGEGT. V dropped 5 bases and J dropped 3; count of bases not matched to a gene: 9. The CDR3 has 15 residues. CDR3 protein: CASSRGGPSVYEQYF. The DNA of the CDR3 is TGTGCCAGCAGTCGCGGGGGGCCTAGCGTCTACGAGCAGTACTTC.

This chain joins TRBV9 and TRBJ2-1; 7 bases align to TRBD2. The CDR3 is made up of 17 amino acids. V lost 0 bases to trimming and J lost 0 bases; unmatched junction nucleotides: 6. Germline-derived CDR1 and CDR2 are SGDLS and YYNGEE. CDR3 DNA sequence: TGTGCCAGCAGCGTAGATGTGGCGGGGGTCTCCTACAATGAGCAGTTCTTC. Its translation: CASSVDVAGVSYNEQFF. Supplemented by reference TRBV9 and TRBJ2-1, the full variable domain reads DSGVTQTPKHLITATGQRVTLRCSPRSGDLSVYWYQQSLDQGLQFLIQYYNGEERAKGNILERFSAQQFPDLHSELNLSSLELGDSALYFCASSVDVAGVSYNEQFFGPGTRLTVL.